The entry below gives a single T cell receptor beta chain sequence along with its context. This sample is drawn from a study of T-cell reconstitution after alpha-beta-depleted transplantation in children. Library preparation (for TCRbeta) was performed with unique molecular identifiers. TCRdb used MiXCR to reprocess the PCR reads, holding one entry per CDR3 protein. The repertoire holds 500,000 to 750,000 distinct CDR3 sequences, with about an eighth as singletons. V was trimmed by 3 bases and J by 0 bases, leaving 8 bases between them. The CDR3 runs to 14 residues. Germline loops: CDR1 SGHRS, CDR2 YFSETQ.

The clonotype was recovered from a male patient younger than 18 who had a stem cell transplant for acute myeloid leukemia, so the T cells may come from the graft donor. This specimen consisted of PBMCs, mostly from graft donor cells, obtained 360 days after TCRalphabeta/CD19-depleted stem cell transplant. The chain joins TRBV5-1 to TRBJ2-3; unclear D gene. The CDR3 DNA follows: TGCGCCAGCAGCTCGACCTCTAGCACAGATACGCAGTATTTT. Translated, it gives CASSSTSSTDTQYF.